This T cell receptor beta chain derives from a study of shared clonotypes between healthy human individuals (dated by TCRdb to the early 2020s). Background for the entire study: The cohort included three men and a couple of women between 18 and 49 years of age. For each donor, three plates each were used for CD4 naive and CD4 memory, two plates were used for CD8 naive, and one plate was used for CD8 memory. To estimate repertoire size and how much clonotypes are shared between individuals, the study performed deep sequencing of blood TCR repertoires from roughly five healthy adults. Different laboratories and diverse techniques were used to prepare libraries and sequence TCR repertoires, to increase sequencing depth and limit assay-specific biases. Per donor, leukapheresis produced somewhere between about 0.9 and 9.5 billion PBMCs.

A word on this clone: The specificity of this receptor is unknown. Per-base qualities were not stored, and no clone one base away is much larger.

TCR CDR3 regions were amplified from genomic DNA by multiplex PCR using the deep immunoSEQ assay. Genomic DNA extracted from each cell subset was distributed evenly over all wells of several immunoSEQ 96-well plates, and each plate served as one replicate. For sorted subsets, 200 ng of genomic DNA, equivalent to tens of thousands of T cell genomes, went into each replicate PCR. Purified libraries were quantified with a Qubit 3.0 fluorometer, sized on a Bioanalyzer 2100, and re-quantified with the KAPA Library Quantification kit. A separate single-read 150-cycle Illumina NextSeq 550 flow cell was used to sequence each immunoSEQ 96-well plate. Processing in the source paper ran as follows. The immunoSEQ output contained only junctional sequences without quality scores, so filtering could not match that applied to full-length reads. Sequences were annotated with PyIR, a Python wrapper for IgBLAST v1.9, using IMGT germline references to assign V/J genes and CDR3. Any read was removed if the V/J assignment was weak (E-value above 1e-6), the CDR3 was missing, or the read contained stop codons, out-of-frame junctions, or ambiguous translated residues. V3J clonotypes were defined as sequences sharing an identical inferred V gene, J gene, and CDR3 amino acid sequence. Percentage overlap between repertoires was calculated by dividing the number of shared unique clonotypes by the size of the smaller repertoire. Three approaches were used to assess repertoire richness: RTK rarefaction, the Chao1 estimator, and Recon v2.1 estimates of unobserved clonotypes. Generation probabilities were computed with OLGA for all TCRbeta clonotypes obtained by the gDNA method from four donors. TCRdb stores this immuneACCESS table with in-frame sequences only. Part of the clones is absent; in the studies checked, under half of the shortfall reflects unresolved V genes, and no reason is known for the rest. From that table come the V and J calls and clone size; the DNA was used to work out D and trimming. The sample table holds around 1.1 million clones, of which roughly 74% were seen once. The ten largest clones add up to roughly 0.57% of the sample.

Beyond this particular receptor, the publication reports: About 5% of naive CD4, 3% to 3.5% of naive CD8, about 2.5% of memory CD4, and around 0.42% of memory CD8 clonotypes were shared across four donors. Based on pairwise subsampling, the degree of clonotype sharing among donors was expected to be affected by sequencing depth. Even with the large sequencing depth, rarefaction of the sorted-subset datasets indicated that sequencing was incomplete. Because the study included a small number of donors, the genetic and exposure-history diversity represented was limited. Naive subsets generally had larger estimated clonotype richness than memory subsets. Only blood was sampled, and tissue TCR repertoires likely differ from those in blood. Clonotypes shared by all four sorted-subset donors showed higher generation probabilities than non-shared clonotypes.

Healthy HIV-negative adults with no recently reported acute infections or vaccinations were included as donors. Every donor was a Caucasian adult residing in Nashville, Tennessee, USA. CD4+ T cells were enriched by magnetic negative selection, after which naive cells were positively selected on CD45RA and the negative fraction was taken as the memory subset. Blood was collected by leukapheresis, and PBMCs were isolated by Ficoll-Histopaque density gradient centrifugation and then cryopreserved in liquid nitrogen vapor phase. Analytical flow cytometry was used to check the purity and quantity of each magnetically sorted T cell population. From each sorted fraction, genomic DNA was isolated and quantified by UV absorbance on a Nanodrop 2000c. In the germline V gene (reference sequence), CDR1 corresponds to SGHNT and CDR2 to YYREEE. Including cysteine and phenylalanine, the CDR3 has 16 amino acids. Only the CDR3 region is kept as DNA, spanning 48 bases read in frame from base 1. Unmatched junction bases come to 5, with V trimmed by 2 bases and J by 0 bases.

Rearrangement joined TRBV5-4 to TRBJ2-1; 7 central nucleotides agree with TRBD2. This receptor was taken from a man between 18 and 29 years old in good health. Some clones in this sample may be carry-over from other donors' samples. The material sequenced was memory CD4+ T cells from PBMCs. The sample's cell subset or site label, in plain terms: CD45RA-negative fraction. The CDR3 reads CASSFQRDSSYNEQFF. The DNA reads as follows: TGTGCCAGCAGCTTCCAGCGGGATAGCTCCTACAATGAGCAGTTCTTC.